A selection of T cell receptor beta chains follows, all from one sample in a study of low-dose radiotherapy and immunotherapy resistance in tumors. Each CDR3 protein gets one entry after TCRdb re-called the reads with MiXCR. The data hold some 57,000 distinct CDR3 sequences, with 20% to 25% observed a single time. Sample: PBMCs, taken after low-dose radiotherapy plus immunotherapy. Source of these receptors: a male donor with prostate cancer. Both conserved end residues are part of each CDR3. D genes are given only for firm matches. Clone sizes are given selectively: once, few, many, or a class where the clone is expanded.

j_gene,v_gene,d_gene,abundance,CDR3nt,CDR3aa
TRBJ1-5,TRBV6-1,NA,few,TGTGCCAGCAGTGGAATCCGGGCTCCTACCAATCAGCCCCAGCATTTT,CASSGIRAPTNQPQHF
TRBJ1-3,TRBV28,NA,NA,TGTGCCAGCAGTAAGGGCACCATATATTTT,CASSKGTIYF
TRBJ2-1,TRBV19,NA,many,TGTGCCAGTAGGGGCCGGGACTTCTACAATGAGCAGTTCTTC,CASRGRDFYNEQFF
TRBJ1-1,TRBV20-1,NA,many,TGCAGTGCTAGAGATCTACACCAGAACACTGAAGCTTTCTTT,CSARDLHQNTEAFF
TRBJ2-1,TRBV13,TRBD2,many,TGTGCCAGCAGCCCCACCCTAGCGGGAGCTCGGGAGCAGTTCTTC,CASSPTLAGAREQFF
TRBJ1-2,TRBV7-3,TRBD1,once,TGTGCCAGCAGCTTAACGCCCAGGGGGGACTATGGCTACACCTTC,CASSLTPRGDYGYTF
TRBJ2-7,TRBV5-1,TRBD2,many,TGTGCCAGCAGCCGGGGGGGGGCCTACGAGCAGTACTTC,CASSRGGAYEQYF
TRBJ1-6,TRBV19,NA,many,TGTGCCAGTAGTATAGATACAGGGACGGCCAATAATTCACCCCTCCACTTT,CASSIDTGTANNSPLHF
TRBJ1-5,TRBV6-6,NA,many,TGTGCCAGCAGGAGAGACGCAAATAGCAATCAGCCCCAGCATTTT,CASRRDANSNQPQHF
TRBJ2-1,TRBV7-2,TRBD1,many,TGTGCCAGCAGCGCCTCCGGGACAGCGTACAATGAGCAGTTCTTC,CASSASGTAYNEQFF
TRBJ2-1,TRBV5-1,NA,many,TGCGCCAGCAGCGGGGGGAGCTCCTACAATGAGCAGTTCTTC,CASSGGSSYNEQFF
TRBJ2-6,TRBV28,TRBD1,many,TGTGCCAGCAGTTTGCTCGGACAGGGCTTAATCTCTGGGGCCAACGTCCTGACTTTC,CASSLLGQGLISGANVLTF
TRBJ2-2,TRBV5-1,NA,NA,TGCGCCAGCAGCTTAACTGGTACCGTCGCCGGGGAGCTGTTTTTT,CASSLTGTVAGELFF
TRBJ1-1,TRBV7-8,TRBD1,many,TGTGCCAGCAACGCGCGAGCAGCAGGGGGAACTGAAGCTTTCTTT,CASNARAAGGTEAFF
TRBJ2-3,TRBV28,NA,many,TGTGCCAGCAGTTCCCCAGATACGCAGTATTTT,CASSSPDTQYF
TRBJ2-1,TRBV27,NA,many,TGTGCCAGCAGTTTGGGCAATGAGCAGTTCTTC,CASSLGNEQFF
TRBJ2-7,TRBV4-2,NA,many,TGTGCCAGCAGCCAAATGTCCGGAGGGATTCTTTCCTACGAGCAGTACTTC,CASSQMSGGILSYEQYF
TRBJ1-2,TRBV21-1,NA,few,TGTGCCATCAGGTGTTTTTGCCGGGTCGAACTTTATGGCTACACCTTC,CAIRCFCRVELYGYTF
TRBJ2-1,TRBV7-2,TRBD2,many,TGTGCCAGCAGCTCGCGGACTAGCGGGGGGTACAATGAGCAGTTCTTC,CASSSRTSGGYNEQFF
TRBJ2-7,TRBV28,NA,few,TGTGCCAGCAGAGGGAAGATCTACGAGCAGTACTTC,CASRGKIYEQYF
TRBJ2-1,TRBV4-1,NA,NA,TGCGCCAGCAGCCAAGACCCAGCGGGGACATACAATGAGCAGTTCTTC,CASSQDPAGTYNEQFF
TRBJ2-3,TRBV27,TRBD1,few,TGTGCCAGCAGTTTTGTGACAGGGGCCACAGATACGCAGTATTTT,CASSFVTGATDTQYF
TRBJ1-1,TRBV6-2/TRBV6-3,TRBD1,many,TGTGCCAGCAGAAACCCGGGACAGGGGGGATACACTGAAGCTTTCTTT,CASRNPGQGGYTEAFF
TRBJ1-2,TRBV4-1,NA,many,TGCGCCAGCAGCCAAGGGGGGAACAACTATGGCTACACCTTC,CASSQGGNNYGYTF
TRBJ2-3,TRBV18,TRBD2,few,TGTGCCAGCTCCCGACGGACTAGCGGGAGCCTATCCTTCACAGATACGCAGTATTTT,CASSRRTSGSLSFTDTQYF
TRBJ2-1,TRBV19,NA,many,TGTGCCAGTAGTATAGCTGGCGGGATACCCTACAATGAGCAGTTCTTC,CASSIAGGIPYNEQFF
TRBJ1-2,TRBV4-3,NA,many,TGCGCCAGCAGCCAAGATCGGGCTTATGGCTACACCTTC,CASSQDRAYGYTF
TRBJ1-1,TRBV20-1,NA,few,TGCAGTGCTAGCCTAGGGGAAACTGAAGCTTTCTTT,CSASLGETEAFF
TRBJ1-5,TRBV18,NA,many,TGTGCCAGCTCACCAACGGACGGGGTGAGACCCCAGCATTTT,CASSPTDGVRPQHF
TRBJ2-3,TRBV28,NA,NA,TGTGCCAGCAGTCTTAGCCGAAATACGCAGTATTTT,CASSLSRNTQYF
TRBJ2-1,TRBV25-1,TRBD2,NA,TGTGCCAGCAGTGATCGCCCGGCGTGGGACTACCACGACAATGAGCAGTTCTTC,CASSDRPAWDYHDNEQFF
TRBJ1-5,TRBV24-1,NA,NA,TGTGCCACCAGTGATTCTTCAGGGACCCAAAATCAGCCCCAGCATTTT,CATSDSSGTQNQPQHF
TRBJ1-5,TRBV3-1,NA,NA,TGTGCCAGCTCCACTACGGGCAATCAGCCCCAGCATTTT,CASSTTGNQPQHF
TRBJ2-3,TRBV7-6,NA,many,TGTGCCAGCAGCTCCGCTAGCGCCCGCGGCACAGATACGCAGTATTTT,CASSSASARGTDTQYF
TRBJ1-1,TRBV4-1,NA,many,TGCGCCAGCAGCCAAGAGTTTTGGGCTTTGAACACTGAAGCTTTCTTT,CASSQEFWALNTEAFF
TRBJ2-7,TRBV28,NA,many,TGTGCCAGCAGTTTAGAAGGGGCTCCGTCCTACGAGCAGTACTTC,CASSLEGAPSYEQYF
TRBJ2-3,TRBV5-6,NA,NA,NA,CASSIYLCSVGPSSGAYTDTQYF
TRBJ1-1,TRBV2,NA,few,TGTGCCGTAACGCAGGGGCGTGGCACTGAAGCTTTCTTT,CAVTQGRGTEAFF
TRBJ1-5,TRBV27,TRBD1,many,TGTGCCAGCAGCCCGACAGGGTGGAATCAGCCCCAGCATTTT,CASSPTGWNQPQHF
TRBJ1-2,TRBV27,NA,NA,TGTGCCAGCAGCCCACTGTCCCCCTATGGCTACACCTTC,CASSPLSPYGYTF
TRBJ1-2,TRBV28,NA,NA,TGTGCCAGCAGCCCTGCGAACAGATACAACTATGGCTACACCTTC,CASSPANRYNYGYTF